These 15 T cell receptor beta chains originate from one sample sequenced in a study of T cells in women clearing cervical HPV infection. Using immunoSEQ multiplex PCR, the repertoire was profiled, and TCRdb retains in-frame clones only, with some absent. The sample table sets out about 44,000 clones. Sequencing was performed on blood buffy coat. These receptors were collected from a woman aged 18 to 75 with a cervical HPV16 infection that either progressed to CIN3+ or cleared (not recorded which).

A word on this clone: The CDR3 extends 3 residues past the end of the read, so its final part is completed from the germline J gene. J is TRBJ2-7 and V is TRBV5-6; TRBD2 aligns across 8 bases. Germline V gives CDR1 SGHDT, CDR2 YYEEEE. CDR3 length: 14 residues. The J segment lost 0 bases and the V segment lost 3 bases, leaving 2 bases of the junction unmatched. The CDR3 protein is CASSWRGASYEQYF. Incomplete CDR3 DNA: TGTGCCAGCAGCTGGCGGGGGGCCTCCTACGAG.

Note on this clone: The DNA ends 3 residues before the CDR3 does, and the rest of the CDR3 is filled in from the germline J gene. The chain links TRBV30 to TRBJ1-1, with a tentative D call TRBD1 (6 bases). This CDR3 contains 11 residues. The germline gives CDR1 GTSNPN, CDR2 SVGIG (reference sequence). Trimming removed 5 bases from V and 5 bases from J, with 9 bases in between. The CDR3 spells CAWCRGTEAFF. CDR3 DNA, as far as it was read: TGTGCCTGGTGTAGGGGGACTGAA.

As regards this clone: The observed sequence ends 3 residues before the CDR3 terminus, with the missing tail filled in from the germline J gene. The V call is TRBV7-3, the J call TRBJ2-5; no clear D gene. The CDR3 has 13 amino acids. CDR1 and CDR2 (germline): SGHTA, FQGTGA. Deletions cut 3 bases from V and 5 bases from J, with 10 bases between. Partial CDR3 DNA: TGTGCCAGCAGCTTTAGTTTATTGGAGACC. Protein product: CASSFSLLET. The full CDR3 is CASSFSLLETQYF.

Concerning this clone itself: The read falls 3 residues short of the CDR3 end, and the missing part is taken from the germline J gene. The chain recombines TRBV30 with TRBJ1-4; D unclear. The CDR3 is made up of 13 amino acids. The germline gives CDR1 GTSNPN, CDR2 SVGIG (reference sequence). The germline V and J ends were trimmed by 3 bases and 8 bases, with 13 bases remaining between them. The CDR3 region is CAWRLQAREKLFF. CDR3 bases read: TGTGCCTGGAGGCTCCAAGCGCGCGAAAAA. Filled out from reference TRBV30 and TRBJ1-4, the complete variable domain reads SQTIHQWPATLVQPVGSPLSLECTVEGTSNPNLYWYRQAAGRGLQLLFYSVGIGQISSEVPQNLSASRPQDRQFILSSKKLLLSDSGFYLCAWRLQAREKLFFGSGTQLSVL.

Points on this clone: The read falls 3 residues short of the CDR3 end, and the missing part is taken from the germline J gene. The J gene is TRBJ2-5, the V gene TRBV7-9; 7 positions agree with TRBD2. Germline CDR1 and CDR2: SEHNR and FQNEAQ (reference sequence). The CDR3 consists of 14 residues. V gave up 3 bases and J gave up 3 bases; unmatched junction bases: 4. CDR3 bases read: TGTGCCAGCAGCTTCTTCAGCGGGAAAGAGACC. This gives the protein CASSFFSGKET. The CDR3 in its entirety is CASSFFSGKETQYF.

Details on this clone: From the germline J gene comes the end of the CDR3, since the read stops 3 residues before it. This chain links TRBV20-1 with TRBJ2-4; D gene ambiguous. The CDR3 consists of 11 residues. The germline V gene has CDR1 DFQATT and CDR2 SNEGSKA (reference sequence). V was shortened by 8 bases and J by 8 bases, with 13 bases between the two germline ends. The CDR3 loop is CSSSDSHIQYF. The part of the CDR3 DNA that was read is TGCAGTAGCTCAGATAGCCACATT.

Notes on this clone: The read falls 3 residues short of the CDR3 end, and the missing part is taken from the germline J gene. The genes are TRBV30 and TRBJ1-1; TRBD1 is a possible D gene (6 bases). The CDR3 contains 11 residues. Per the germline V gene, CDR1 is GTSNPN and CDR2 is SVGIG (reference sequence). The CDR3 sequence: CAQERGRGAFF. The CDR3 bases that were read are TGTGCCCAAGAGAGGGGCAGGGGA. Using reference TRBV30 and TRBJ1-1 for the parts outside the CDR3, the full variable domain is SQTIHQWPATLVQPVGSPLSLECTVEGTSNPNLYWYRQAAGRGLQLLFYSVGIGQISSEVPQNLSASRPQDRQFILSSKKLLLSDSGFYLCAQERGRGAFFGQGTRLTVV.

Comment on this clone: Read coverage stops 3 residues before the CDR3 terminus; the germline J gene supplies the remainder. The chain is built from TRBV19 and TRBJ1-2, with TRBD1 as a possible D gene (5 bases). The CDR3 is 15 residues long. V lost 3 bases, J lost 3 bases, and 14 bases lay in between. The germline V gene encodes CDR1 LNHDA and CDR2 SQIVND (reference sequence). This chain's CDR3 is CASSIARGRHYGYTF. CDR3 bases read: TGTGCCAGTAGTATTGCGCGGGGCCGTCACTATGGC. The full variable domain, completed using reference TRBV19 and TRBJ1-2, is DGGITQSPKYLFRKEGQNVTLSCEQNLNHDAMYWYRQDPGQGLRLIYYSQIVNDFQKGDIAEGYSVSREKKESFPLTVTSAQKNPTAFYLCASSIARGRHYGYTFGSGTRLTVV.

A remark on this clone: Coverage ceases 3 residues before the CDR3 finishes, and the germline J gene fills in the end. This chain connects TRBV14 to TRBJ2-1, with 14 bases that match TRBD2. This CDR3 contains 19 residues. Germline V gene data show CDR1 as SGHDN and CDR2 as FVKESK. V lost 4 bases to trimming and J lost 7 bases; unmatched junction nucleotides: 15. CDR3 region: CASSRKLGTSGSMGNEQFF. The CDR3 bases that were read are TGTGCCAGCAGCCGCAAGCTAGGGACTAGCGGGAGTATGGGAAATGAG.

Worth noting for this clone: The CDR3 end falls 3 residues outside the read, so it is completed with the germline J gene. The V and J genes are TRBV7-3 and TRBJ1-2, with 8 bases fitting TRBD1. Trimming cost V 1 base and J 6 bases; bases outside gene matches: 4. CDR1 is SGHTA, CDR2 FQGTGA, per germline. CDR3 length: 14 residues. The CDR3 bases that were read are TGTGCCAGCAGCTTAAGACAGGGGAGGGATGGC. Translation gives CASSLRQGRDG. The whole CDR3 is CASSLRQGRDGYTF.

The part of the CDR3 DNA that was read is TGTGCCAGCGCCAAGCGGGGGGCGGGGGCCCGAGAGACC. This encodes CASAKRGAGARET. The entire CDR3 sequence reads CASAKRGAGARETQYF. The rearrangement joins TRBV7-7 to TRBJ2-5; 9 bases line up with TRBD2. The CDR3 goes on 3 residues after the read ends, and that part is filled in from the germline J gene. CDR3 length: 16 amino acids. V gave up 8 bases and J gave up 4 bases; unmatched junction bases: 14. Germline V gene data show CDR1 as SSHAT and CDR2 as FNYEAQ (reference sequence).

For this clone: The read halts 3 residues ahead of the CDR3 end, with the missing end drawn from the germline J gene. The V call is TRBV7-6, the J call TRBJ1-4; possibly TRBD1 for D (5 bases). The germline V and J ends were trimmed by 5 bases and 7 bases, with 14 bases remaining between them. There are 14 residues in the CDR3. CDR1 is SGHVS, CDR2 FNYEAQ, per germline. The CDR3 DNA, read in part, is TGTGCCAGCAGCCCCCTGGTGGGGGGTGAAAAA. It codes for CASSPLVGGEK. The full CDR3 protein reads CASSPLVGGEKLFF.

On this clone: Sequencing ends 3 residues short of the CDR3 end; the germline J gene provides the rest. J is TRBJ1-2 and V is TRBV19, with 7 bases identical to TRBD1. From germline, CDR1 is LNHDA and CDR2 SQIVND (reference sequence). The trim removed 10 bases at V and 1 base at J, leaving 9 bases unmatched. This CDR3 spans 14 amino acids. This CDR3 reads CATSSGDSNYGYTF. CDR3 bases read: TGTGCCACGTCGAGTGGGGACAGTAACTATGGC. Combining the CDR3 with reference TRBV19 and TRBJ1-2 gives the whole variable domain DGGITQSPKYLFRKEGQNVTLSCEQNLNHDAMYWYRQDPGQGLRLIYYSQIVNDFQKGDIAEGYSVSREKKESFPLTVTSAQKNPTAFYLCATSSGDSNYGYTFGSGTRLTVV.

Of note for this clone: Sequencing ends 3 residues short of the CDR3 end; the germline J gene provides the rest. The chain has TRBV4-1 and TRBJ2-7, with unresolved D. CDR1 and CDR2 (germline): MGHRA, YSYEKL. V lost 0 bases and J lost 0, with 12 bases in between. The CDR3 totals 16 residues. The CDR3 DNA, read in part, is TGCGCCAGCAGCCAAGAAGGGCAGACCCTCTCCTACGAG. Its translation is CASSQEGQTLSYE. Given in full, the CDR3 is CASSQEGQTLSYEQYF.

On this clone: The read finishes 3 residues shy of the CDR3 end, and the germline J gene is used to complete it. This chain joins TRBV7-6 and TRBJ1-2; TRBD1 matches at 12 bases. Germline V lookup: CDR1 SGHVS, CDR2 FNYEAQ. Trimming cost V 5 bases and J 7 bases; bases outside gene matches: 11. The CDR3 loop spans 16 amino acids. The chain's CDR3 is CASSNLPGQGASGYTF. CDR3 bases read: TGTGCCAGCAGCAACCTACCGGGACAGGGGGCGTCTGGC.